This T cell receptor beta chain derives from a study of Graves' ophthalmopathy and Graves' hyperthyroidism. From RNA, the CDR3 regions of TCR beta chains were amplified and sequenced. Investigators did first-round RT-PCR with HTBI primers, then second-round multiplex PCR. Each CDR3 protein gets one entry after TCRdb re-called the multiplex PCR reads with MiXCR. Of approximately 330,000 distinct CDR3 sequences in the sample, roughly a sixth were seen once. Out of 7.5 to 10 ml of fresh peripheral blood, PBMCs were obtained. The source material was peripheral blood. The sequence was obtained from an adult man with Graves' ophthalmopathy.

The CDR3 DNA reads TGTGCCAGCAGCTTAGCGGGTTTAGGAGGGGAGACCCAGTACTTC. As protein: CASSLAGLGGETQYF. V usage is TRBV7-3 and J usage is TRBJ2-5, with TRBD2 as a possible D gene (6 bases). This CDR3 is built from 15 residues. Trimming pared 2 bases from V and 5 bases from J, leaving 15 bases between. CDR1 is SGHTA, CDR2 FQGTGA, per germline.